One sample yielded the 29 T cell receptor beta chains listed below, sequenced in a study of PD-1 blockade in mismatch repair-deficient tumors. The method was immunoSEQ multiplex PCR; TCRdb's version includes in-frame clones alone and lacks a portion of them. The table includes 80,000 to 130,000 clones, 70% to 85% detected once. Here the sequenced sample was peripheral blood, taken roughly 36 weeks after starting pembrolizumab. These receptors were collected from an adult with mismatch repair-deficient cancer.

V and J are TRBV18 and TRBJ1-1; no reliable D call. Germline V CDR1 and CDR2: KGHSH, LQKENI. Trimming stripped 5 bases from V and 7 bases from J, with 20 bases between. The CDR3 contains 15 residues. In nucleotides, the CDR3 is TGTGCCAGCTCAAGTAAAGAGCCTCCAGGTGGTGAAGCTTTCTTT. The encoded protein is CASSSKEPPGGEAFF.

This chain joins TRBV30 and TRBJ2-1; a weak D match, TRBD2 (5 bases). Germline V gene lookup returns CDR1 GTSNPN and CDR2 SVGIG (reference sequence). The CDR3 is 12 residues long. The V gene lost 2 bases and the J gene lost 14 bases, with 16 bases spanning the gap. The CDR3 nucleotides read TGTGCCTGGAGTCAAGGAACCCCGAGGGAGTTCTTC. Protein: CAWSQGTPREFF.

A few counts support this clone. The rearrangement uses TRBV21-1 and TRBJ2-1; the listed D gene, TRBD2, was not tested against the DNA. TRBV21-1 is a listed pseudogene. The CDR3 spans 14 residues. The CDR3 DNA reads as TGTGCCAGTGGGACTAGCGGAGCCTACAATGAGCAGTTCTTC. Protein sequence: CASGTSGAYNEQFF.

This chain joins TRBV18 and TRBJ2-2; no firm D call. The CDR3 contains 14 residues. The V end lost 1 base, the J end lost 5 bases, and 8 bases lay between the germline ends. Germline CDR1 is KGHSH and CDR2 is LQKENI. This CDR3 reads CASSPQGRTGELFF. Here the CDR3 DNA reads TGTGCCAGCTCACCACAAGGACGAACCGGGGAGCTGTTTTTT.

This chain joins TRBV7-3 and TRBJ2-6; 10 nucleotides match TRBD2. This CDR3 is built from 14 residues. Per the germline V gene, CDR1 is SGHTA and CDR2 is FQGTGA. V was clipped by 4 bases and J by 7 bases; unmatched bases: 1. The CDR3 protein is CASSSSGGANVLTF. CDR3 sequence (DNA): TGTGCCAGCAGCTCTAGCGGGGGAGCCAACGTCCTGACTTTC.

The chain uses TRBV6-1 and TRBJ2-3; a weak D match, TRBD2 (5 bases). Germline V gene sequence: CDR1 MNHNS, CDR2 SASEGT. The CDR3 has 12 residues. Deletions cut 0 bases from V and 8 bases from J, with 6 bases between. In DNA, the CDR3 is TGTGCCAGCAGTGAAGCTCGGGGTACGCAGTATTTT. This encodes CASSEARGTQYF.

The chain links TRBV27 to TRBJ1-3; 9 nucleotides match TRBD1. Germline CDR1 is MNHEY and CDR2 is SMNVEV (reference sequence). The CDR3 contains 15 residues. V trimming: 5 bases; J trimming: 4 bases; junction bases outside the gene matches: 6. The CDR3 DNA reads as TGTGCCAGCAGTGAAGGACAGGGGCAGGGAAACACCATATATTTT. Translating gives CASSEGQGQGNTIYF.

This clone was recorded a few times. V and J are TRBV29-1 and TRBJ2-7; 8 bases agree with TRBD1. Germline V CDR1 and CDR2: SQVTM, ANQGSEA. The ends lost 4 bases at V and 0 bases at J; junction bases unmatched: 2. The CDR3 runs to 13 residues. In DNA, the CDR3 is TGCAGCGTTGCCACAGGGGGCTCCTACGAGCAGTACTTC. The encoded protein is CSVATGGSYEQYF.

V usage is TRBV13 and J usage is TRBJ2-1, with TRBD2 matching over 13 bases. The germline V gene encodes CDR1 PRHDT and CDR2 FYEKMQ (reference sequence). The CDR3 has 15 residues. The trim removed 6 bases at V and 8 bases at J, leaving 7 bases unmatched. The CDR3 DNA follows: TGTGCCAGCAGATGGACTAGCGGGAGAGGCGATGAGCAGTTCTTC. Protein sequence: CASRWTSGRGDEQFF.

The chain links TRBV20-1 to TRBJ2-5; D is unresolved. The V gene's germline CDR1 is DFQATT and CDR2 SNEGSKA (reference sequence). The CDR3 runs to 10 residues. V lost 4 bases, J lost 1 base, and 1 base lay in between. This CDR3 is CSAIQETQYF. For the CDR3, the DNA is TGCAGTGCTATCCAAGAGACCCAGTACTTC.

The chain combines TRBV5-1 with TRBJ2-1; weak D call: TRBD2 (7 bases). The V and J ends lost 0 bases and 6 bases respectively, with 13 bases between them. Germline V lookup: CDR1 SGHRS, CDR2 YFSETQ. This CDR3 spans 15 amino acids. Written as DNA, the CDR3 is TGCGCCAGCAGCTTGGGAGGGGGAGGGCTCAATGAGCAGTTCTTC. This gives the protein CASSLGGGGLNEQFF.

A single count supports this clone. The V call is TRBV11-2, the J call TRBJ1-2, with TRBD1 matching 7 bases. Germline-derived CDR1 and CDR2 are SGHAT and FQNNGV. With V trimmed by 4 bases and J by 7 bases, 3 bases remained unmatched. The CDR3 length is 12 residues. The CDR3 is CASSSHRGGYTF. The CDR3, as DNA: TGTGCCAGCAGCTCGCACAGGGGTGGCTACACCTTC. The full variable domain, completed using reference TRBV11-2 and TRBJ1-2, is EAGVAQSPRYKIIEKRQSVAFWCNPISGHATLYWYQQILGQGPKLLIQFQNNGVVDDSQLPKDRFSAERLKGVDSTLKIQPAKLEDSAVYLCASSSHRGGYTFGSGTRLTVV.

This clone was seen a handful of times. The CDR3, as DNA: TGTGCCAGCAGCCGAGGGTACGAGCAGTACTTC. Translating it yields CASSRGYEQYF. The chain employs TRBV2 and TRBJ2-7; D is perhaps TRBD2 (5 bases). V shed 6 bases and J shed 4 bases, with 7 bases lying between them. The length of the CDR3 is 11 residues. The germline V gene encodes CDR1 SNHLY and CDR2 FYNNEI.

This chain connects TRBV5-6 to TRBJ2-5; D perhaps matches TRBD2 (5 bases). Germline lookup yields CDR1 SGHDT and CDR2 YYEEEE. The V end lost 4 bases, the J end lost 7 bases, and 20 bases lay between the germline ends. This CDR3 has 15 amino acids. Here the CDR3 DNA reads TGTGCCAGCAGCGTTGGCGGGCAGATTGGGCGGACCCAGTACTTC. It yields the protein CASSVGGQIGRTQYF.

The chain links TRBV27 to TRBJ1-1; TRBD1 matches at 8 bases. Germline V gene sequence: CDR1 MNHEY, CDR2 SMNVEV (reference sequence). The junction had 13 bases not matched to a gene; V was cut back by 5 bases and J by 2 bases. The CDR3 contains 17 residues. This CDR3 is CASSRMPGGVSNTEAFF. CDR3 nucleotides: TGTGCCAGCAGTAGGATGCCAGGGGGCGTATCAAACACTGAAGCTTTCTTT.

J is TRBJ2-1 and V is TRBV5-1; 10 bases map to TRBD1. Germline V gene data show CDR1 as SGHRS and CDR2 as YFSETQ. J was trimmed by 7 bases and V by 5 bases; bases with no gene match: 9. The CDR3 has 15 residues. CDR3 loop: CASSETGGAGNEQFF. The CDR3 coding sequence is TGCGCCAGCAGTGAGACAGGGGGCGCAGGGAATGAGCAGTTCTTC.

This chain connects TRBV6-6 to TRBJ1-4, with D maybe TRBD1 (6 bases). The ends were cut back, 5 bases at V and 8 bases at J, with 15 bases in the middle. The CDR3 sequence is 14 residues long. Germline CDR1 and CDR2: MNHNY and SVGAGI (reference sequence). CDR3 DNA sequence: TGTGCCAGCAGTCGACAGGAAGGAGTGGAAAAACTGTTTTTT. This codes for CASSRQEGVEKLFF.

The chain uses TRBV19 and TRBJ2-1; 8 bases line up with TRBD2. CDR3 size: 17 residues. Trimming cost V 4 bases and J 2 bases; bases outside gene matches: 10. Per the germline V gene, CDR1 is LNHDA and CDR2 is SQIVND (reference sequence). CDR3 protein: CASSTRKAGAAYNEQFF. CDR3 DNA: TGTGCCAGTAGTACCAGGAAAGCGGGAGCGGCCTACAATGAGCAGTTCTTC. The full variable domain, with the rest looked up from reference TRBV19 and TRBJ2-1, is DGGITQSPKYLFRKEGQNVTLSCEQNLNHDAMYWYRQDPGQGLRLIYYSQIVNDFQKGDIAEGYSVSREKKESFPLTVTSAQKNPTAFYLCASSTRKAGAAYNEQFFGPGTRLTVL.

This chain links TRBV7-9 with TRBJ2-1; 14 positions match TRBD2. The CDR3 contains 16 residues. CDR1 SEHNR and CDR2 FQNEAQ come from the germline V gene (reference sequence). V dropped 4 bases and J dropped 7; count of bases not matched to a gene: 6. The CDR3 DNA follows: TGTGCCAGCAGCTCGTCGACTAGCGGGAGGGCAAATGAGCAGTTCTTC. Its translation is CASSSSTSGRANEQFF.

The chain links TRBV5-4 to TRBJ2-1; 9 positions agree with TRBD2. V lost 0 bases and J lost 5; bases outside the gene matches: 6. Germline V gene lookup returns CDR1 SGHNT and CDR2 YYREEE (reference sequence). The CDR3 is made up of 16 amino acids. The CDR3, as DNA: TGTGCCAGCAGCTTGGGCGGGAGGGCCGGGAACAATGAGCAGTTCTTC. This gives the protein CASSLGGRAGNNEQFF.

The chain combines TRBV29-1 with TRBJ1-1, with D maybe TRBD1 (5 bases). V gave up 1 base and J gave up 0 bases, with 12 bases separating them. Looked up from germline, CDR1 is SQVTM and CDR2 is ANQGSEA. The CDR3 contains 15 residues. Written as DNA, the CDR3 is TGCAGCGTTGAAGGGGGGGACCCCCTGAACACTGAAGCTTTCTTT. Encoded protein: CSVEGGDPLNTEAFF.

The gene calls are TRBV11-3 and TRBJ2-2; 8 bases match TRBD1. Losses at the gene ends were 4 bases for V and 4 bases for J; bases not matched to a gene: 8. The CDR3 sequence is 16 residues long. Germline CDR1 is SGHNT and CDR2 is YENEEA. CDR3 sequence: CASSSRQGPGTGELFF. In nucleotides, the CDR3 is TGTGCCAGCAGCTCTAGACAGGGGCCAGGCACCGGGGAGCTGTTTTTT.

The genes are TRBV2 and TRBJ2-2; 9 bases are shared with TRBD1. Germline-derived CDR1 and CDR2 are SNHLY and FYNNEI. The CDR3 has 15 amino acids. Trimming removed 8 bases from V and 4 bases from J; junction bases left unmatched: 8. The CDR3 protein is CASGGDRAGTGELFF. The CDR3, as DNA: TGTGCCAGCGGAGGGGACAGGGCGGGCACCGGGGAGCTGTTTTTT.

The chain's CDR3 is CASSEASGLYEQYF. For the CDR3, the DNA is TGTGCCAGCAGTGAAGCTAGCGGGCTCTACGAGCAGTACTTC. The chain is built from TRBV25-1 and TRBJ2-7; 8 bases are a match to TRBD2. The germline gives CDR1 MGHDK, CDR2 SYGVNS. V was pared by 2 bases and J by 3 bases, with 3 bases of the junction left unmatched. This CDR3 has 14 residues.

CDR3 bases: TGTGCCAGCAGCCTTGGACGCCGGGACATTCAGTACTTC. It is translated as CASSLGRRDIQYF. J is TRBJ2-4 and V is TRBV7-8; D is undetermined. In germline, CDR1 is SGHVS, CDR2 FQNEAQ. V lost 5 bases and J lost 8, with 13 bases in between. The CDR3 is 13 residues long. Full variable domain (rest looked up from reference TRBV7-8 and TRBJ2-4): GAGVSQSPRYKVAKRGQDVALRCDPISGHVSLFWYQQALGQGPEFLTYFQNEAQLDKSGLPSDRFFAERPEGSVSTLKIQRTQQEDSAVYLCASSLGRRDIQYFGAGTRLSVL.

The table lists this clone with a count of one. V usage is TRBV2 and J usage is TRBJ1-5, with D tentatively TRBD1 (6 bases). This CDR3 has 15 residues. Trimming removed 6 bases at V and 6 bases at J, with 18 bases between. Germline V CDR1 and CDR2: SNHLY, FYNNEI. CDR3 in DNA: TGTGCCAGCAGAATAAACGTGGGGGGCTCTCAGCCCCAGCATTTT. Amino acid sequence: CASRINVGGSQPQHF.

This clone is a singleton in its sample. The chain recombines TRBV10-3 with TRBJ2-2, with no clear D. Deletions cut 6 bases from V and 5 bases from J, with 10 bases between. The CDR3 loop spans 13 amino acids. Germline assignment: CDR1 ENHRY and CDR2 SYGVKD. The CDR3 protein is CAIRLSGTGELFF. The CDR3 DNA is TGTGCCATCAGACTATCCGGGACCGGGGAGCTGTTTTTT.

V is TRBV28 and J is TRBJ1-3; D gene unclear. V was trimmed by 5 bases and J by 3 bases, leaving 17 bases between them. CDR1 MDHEN and CDR2 SYDVKM come from the germline V gene. The CDR3 covers 16 residues. The CDR3 sequence: CASSRTQFRDGNTIYF. CDR3 nucleotide sequence: TGTGCCAGCAGTCGGACCCAATTCCGGGATGGAAACACCATATATTTT.

The V gene is TRBV7-8, the J gene TRBJ2-7; 7 positions match TRBD2. The CDR3 covers 15 residues. Trimming cost V 5 bases and J 5 bases; bases outside gene matches: 12. Germline V lookup: CDR1 SGHVS, CDR2 FQNEAQ. The CDR3 protein is CASSTIGGEGNEQYF. CDR3 DNA: TGTGCCAGCAGCACTATTGGAGGGGAGGGCAACGAGCAGTACTTC.